Sequencing of this T cell receptor beta chain was carried out in a study of response to subunit inactivated influenza vaccine. Study results and limitations: The authors suggested that few new T cells are recruited per seasonal influenza vaccination.

Germline CDR1 MNHNY, CDR2 SVGAGI (reference sequence). With 2 bases clipped from V and 6 bases from J, the junction kept 1 base outside the gene matches. This CDR3 comprises 13 residues. TCRdb re-derived calls from the RT-PCR reads in MiXCR, one entry per CDR3 protein. The table has approximately 500,000 distinct CDR3 sequences, over 10% seen once; the top ten hold roughly 13%. Many counts were recorded for this clonotype. Antigen specificity is unknown. V gene TRBV6-6 combines with J gene TRBJ2-7, with TRBD1 matching over 10 bases. This receptor was obtained from a man aged 45-60 years who received an inactivated influenza vaccine. The source material was PBMCs from blood, sampled about 6 weeks after vaccination. The CDR3 protein is CASSYRDRGEQYF. The CDR3 DNA follows: TGTGCCAGCAGTTACCGGGACAGGGGCGAGCAGTACTTC.